This TCR beta chain derives from a study of cytomegalovirus exposure and HLA in healthy donors. Regarding the study as a whole: Upon later analysis, HLA-associated TCR beta chains proved more clonally expanded than other, equally common chains.

Primers included in the PCR were 60 Vbeta and 13 Jbeta primers. Authors' analysis steps: In a later analysis, of roughly 83 million unique beta chains, 9 million to 11 million appeared in at least two donors. Some clones are missing from TCRdb's copy, which holds only in-frame ones; the method was immunoSEQ multiplex PCR. V and J calls and clone size are those listed in that table; D and trimming were worked out from the DNA. Of some 150,000 clones in the sample, around 80% were seen once. In regard to this clone: No antigen is known for it.

CDR1 SGHRS and CDR2 YFSETQ come from the germline V gene. This CDR3 is built from 14 residues. V was pared by 2 bases and J by 1 base, with 7 bases between. The receptor was isolated from a man aged 25-45 years in good health and CMV-seropositive. What was sequenced was PBMCs. The chain has TRBV5-1 and TRBJ2-1, with a tentative D call TRBD2 (5 bases). CDR3 nucleotide sequence: TGCGCCAGCAGCTTCGGGGAGTCCTACAATGAGCAGTTCTTC. Its protein product is CASSFGESYNEQFF.